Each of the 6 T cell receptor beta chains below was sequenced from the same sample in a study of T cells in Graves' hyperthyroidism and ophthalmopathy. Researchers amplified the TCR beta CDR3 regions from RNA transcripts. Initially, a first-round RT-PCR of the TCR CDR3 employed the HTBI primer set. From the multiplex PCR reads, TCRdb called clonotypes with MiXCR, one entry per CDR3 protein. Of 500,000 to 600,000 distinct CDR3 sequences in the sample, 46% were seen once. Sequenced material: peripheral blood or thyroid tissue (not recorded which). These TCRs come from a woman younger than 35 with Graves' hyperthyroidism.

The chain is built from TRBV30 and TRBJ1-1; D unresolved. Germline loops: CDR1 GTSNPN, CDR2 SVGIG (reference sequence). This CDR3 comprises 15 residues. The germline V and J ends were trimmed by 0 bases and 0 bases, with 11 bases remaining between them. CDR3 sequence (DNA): TGTGCCTGGAGTGTATGGACGTCCATGAACACTGAAGCTTTCTTT. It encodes CAWSVWTSMNTEAFF.

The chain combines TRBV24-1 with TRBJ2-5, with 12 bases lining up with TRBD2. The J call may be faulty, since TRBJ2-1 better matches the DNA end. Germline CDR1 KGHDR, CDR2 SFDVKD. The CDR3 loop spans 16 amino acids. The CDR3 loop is CATSDPSGRGFGEQFF. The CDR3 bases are TGTGCCACCAGTGATCCTAGCGGGAGGGGATTTGGGGAGCAGTTCTTC.

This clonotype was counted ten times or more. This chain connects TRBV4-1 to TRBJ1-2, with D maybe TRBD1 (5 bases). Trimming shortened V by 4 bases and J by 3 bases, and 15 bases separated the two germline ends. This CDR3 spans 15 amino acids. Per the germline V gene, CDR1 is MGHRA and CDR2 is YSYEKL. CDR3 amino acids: CASSLKDDSHYGYTF. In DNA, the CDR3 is TGCGCCAGCAGCCTCAAAGACGACAGCCACTATGGCTACACCTTC.

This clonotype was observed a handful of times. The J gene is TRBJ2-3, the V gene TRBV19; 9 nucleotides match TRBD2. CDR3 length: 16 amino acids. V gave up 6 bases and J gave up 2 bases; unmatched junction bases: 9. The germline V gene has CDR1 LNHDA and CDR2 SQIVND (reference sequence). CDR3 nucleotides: TGTGCCAGTAGCTCCCCGACTAGCGGATACACAGATACGCAGTATTTT. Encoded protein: CASSSPTSGYTDTQYF. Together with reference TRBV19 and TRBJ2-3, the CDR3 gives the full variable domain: DGGITQSPKYLFRKEGQNVTLSCEQNLNHDAMYWYRQDPGQGLRLIYYSQIVNDFQKGDIAEGYSVSREKKESFPLTVTSAQKNPTAFYLCASSSPTSGYTDTQYFGPGTRLTVL.

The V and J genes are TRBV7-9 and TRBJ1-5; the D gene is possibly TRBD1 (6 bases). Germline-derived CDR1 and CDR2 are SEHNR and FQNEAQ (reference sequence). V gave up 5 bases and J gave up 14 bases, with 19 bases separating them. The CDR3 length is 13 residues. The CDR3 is CASSPTGDSYEHF. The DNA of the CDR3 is TGTGCCAGCAGCCCGACAGGAGATTCCTACGAGCATTTT.

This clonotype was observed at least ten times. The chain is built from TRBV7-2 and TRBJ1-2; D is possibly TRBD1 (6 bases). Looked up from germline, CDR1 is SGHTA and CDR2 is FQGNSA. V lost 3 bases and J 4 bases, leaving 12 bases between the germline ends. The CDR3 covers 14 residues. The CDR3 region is CASSLSGALYGYTF. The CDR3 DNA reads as TGTGCCAGCAGCTTGTCAGGGGCCCTCTATGGCTACACCTTC.